Given below is one T cell receptor (beta chain) in context. The antigen remains unidentified. A single heparinised draw of approximately 0.12 L on average was taken per donor. Each sorted population was over 95% pure. All of the isolated RNA was reverse transcribed, so expressed TCRB transcripts were sequenced. The data were produced by immunoSEQ multiplex PCR, yet TCRdb's version contains in-frame clones alone and is incomplete. The sample carries hundreds of thousands of clones, more than 13% recorded once. This sample was taken from a study of beta chain features in type 1 diabetes. Points from the study as a whole: At VDJ recombination sites, type 1 diabetes patients had fewer insertions and more deleted nucleotides. PCR might favor shorter templates, equally in patients and controls. For Type 1 diabetes patients, all four CD4+ subsets carried TCRB CDR3s that were moderately but significantly shorter.

Germline V lookup: CDR1 SGHTA, CDR2 FQGNSA. Trimming shortened V by 5 bases and J by 0 bases, and 13 bases separated the two germline ends. This CDR3 has 16 amino acids. The source is a man aged 18 to 35 with type 1 diabetes. The chain couples TRBV7-2 to TRBJ2-2; tentatively, D is TRBD2 (6 bases). The sequenced sample was naive CD4+ T cells from blood. The CDR3 loop is CASSPGAGSNTGELFF. The CDR3 DNA is TGTGCCAGCAGCCCCGGCGCGGGATCGAACACCGGGGAGCTGTTTTTT. Supplemented by reference TRBV7-2 and TRBJ2-2, the full variable domain reads GAGVSQSPSNKVTEKGKDVELRCDPISGHTALYWYRQSLGQGLEFLIYFQGNSAPDKSGLPSDRFSAERTGGSVSTLTIQRTQQEDSAVYLCASSPGAGSNTGELFFGEGSRLTVL.